The source of this T cell receptor (beta chain) is a study of blood T cell repertoires in COVID-19. Study-wide background: Whether acute or convalescent, the COVID-19 samples came from the United States, Italy and Spain. The cDNA or gDNA used as material had been derived from T cells, B-cell-depleted T cells, or PBMCs.

Original analysis: Using reference gene primer amplification, nucleated cell counts were estimated. Clones were read by immunoSEQ multiplex PCR, and TCRdb kept only the in-frame ones, dropping some. The V and J calls and clone size come from that table; D and trimming were worked out from the DNA. Here the sample spans about 200,000 clones, 70% to 85% being singletons. The CDR3 has 15 amino acids. V lost 3 bases to trimming and J lost 4 bases, with 14 bases between them. The germline CDR1 and CDR2 sequences are SGHTS and YDEGEE. The sequencing input was peripheral blood. V is TRBV5-8 and J is TRBJ2-1; D may be TRBD2 (6 bases). The sequence was obtained from a man between 50 and 59 years old who had recovered from COVID-19. The CDR3 reads CASSWADYYYNEQFF. CDR3 coding DNA: TGTGCCAGCAGCTGGGCGGACTACTATTACAATGAGCAGTTCTTC.